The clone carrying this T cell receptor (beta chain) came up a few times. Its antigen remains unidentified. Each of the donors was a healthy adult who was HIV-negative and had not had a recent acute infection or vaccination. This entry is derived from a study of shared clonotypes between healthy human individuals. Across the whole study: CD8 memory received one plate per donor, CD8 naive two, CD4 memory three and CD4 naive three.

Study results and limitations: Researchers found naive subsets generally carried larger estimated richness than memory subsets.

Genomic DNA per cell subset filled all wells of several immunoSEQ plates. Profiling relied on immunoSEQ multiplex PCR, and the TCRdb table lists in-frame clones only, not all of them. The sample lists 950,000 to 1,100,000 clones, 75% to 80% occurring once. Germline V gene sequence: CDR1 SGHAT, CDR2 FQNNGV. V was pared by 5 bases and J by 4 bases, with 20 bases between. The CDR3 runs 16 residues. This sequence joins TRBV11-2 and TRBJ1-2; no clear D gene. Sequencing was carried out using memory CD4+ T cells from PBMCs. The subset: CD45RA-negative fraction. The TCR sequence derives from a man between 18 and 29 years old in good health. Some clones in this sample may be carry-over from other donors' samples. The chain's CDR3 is CASSPQRAAPSYGYTF. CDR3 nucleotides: TGTGCCAGCAGCCCACAACGGGCAGCTCCTTCCTATGGCTACACCTTC.